Listed below are T cell receptor beta chains from one sample, sequenced in a study of CD8+CD57+ T cells in acquired aplastic anemia. One entry per CDR3 protein, called by TCRdb with MiXCR from the reads. The table lists 80,000 or so distinct CDR3 sequences, approximately 46% of them singletons. The sequencing input was sorted CD4+, CD8+, or CD8+CD57+ T cells (not recorded which) from PBMCs. The source of these receptors is a human donor in good health, serving as a control. Each CDR3 is given with its conserved first and last residue. The D gene is left open where the match is weak. The listing skips clone size in some rows; elsewhere it reads once, few, many or a size class.

-,TRBJ2-3,many,TRBV19,TGTGCCAGTAGTATAGGGAGGGCCGATCCAGATACGCAGTATTTT,CASSIGRADPDTQYF
-,TRBJ1-2,many,TRBV30,TGTGCCTGGAGTGAAGGGGATGGTGGCTACACCTTC,CAWSEGDGGYTF
-,TRBJ1-2,-,TRBV19,TGTGCCAGTAGTAGGGGGGAAGCTGTCTATGGCTACACCTTC,CASSRGEAVYGYTF
-,TRBJ2-2,-,TRBV6-1,TGTGCCAGCAGCCCGGTGGGGGCCGGGGAGCTGTTTTTT,CASSPVGAGELFF
TRBD1,TRBJ1-4,many,TRBV9,TGTGCCAGCAGCGGTGGCCAGGGGGCGAATGAAAAACTGTTTTTT,CASSGGQGANEKLFF
-,TRBJ1-6,many,TRBV6-1,TGTGCCAGCAGCCACTTTAGTGCAGGGCCATATAATTCACCCCTCCACTTT,CASSHFSAGPYNSPLHF
-,TRBJ1-2,many,TRBV5-8,TGTGCCAGCAGCTGGCAGGGGAACTATGGCTACACCTTC,CASSWQGNYGYTF
TRBD2,TRBJ2-3,many,TRBV15,TGTGCCACCAGCAGCGCTGTAGCGGGGAGCACAGATACGCAGTATTTT,CATSSAVAGSTDTQYF
-,TRBJ1-2,-,TRBV25-1,TGTGCCAGCAGTGAAGGAGAAGGGAGAGGCTATGGCTACACCTTC,CASSEGEGRGYGYTF
-,TRBJ2-3,-,TRBV9,TGTGCCAGCAGCCCCGAAGCGGGTGATACGCAGTATTTT,CASSPEAGDTQYF
-,TRBJ2-7,many,TRBV15,TGTGCCACCAGCAGTTCCTCGGGGGAAGGAGAGCAGTACTTC,CATSSSSGEGEQYF
-,TRBJ1-2,-,TRBV30,TGTGCCTGGAGTGCGGTTGGGGCGGATGACTATGGCTACACCTTC,CAWSAVGADDYGYTF
TRBD2,TRBJ2-7,many,TRBV5-4,TGTGCCAGCAGCCCCACTAGCGGTTCCTCCTACGAGCAGTACTTC,CASSPTSGSSYEQYF
TRBD2,TRBJ2-2,-,TRBV30,TGTGCCTGGAGTGTGATCCTAGCGGGAGGCTCGAACACCGGGGAGCTGTTTTTT,CAWSVILAGGSNTGELFF
-,TRBJ2-3,-,TRBV15,TGTGCCACCAGCAGAGAGGCGGGATTGAGGTCAGATACGCAGTATTTT,CATSREAGLRSDTQYF